Listed below are T cell receptor beta chains from one sample, sequenced in a study of shared clonotypes between healthy human individuals. Sequencing was performed with immunoSEQ multiplex PCR; in TCRdb, only in-frame clones are kept and a portion is missing. The sample carries roughly 590,000 clones, 95% to 96% recorded once. The source material was naive CD8+ T cells sorted from blood. These receptors all come from a young woman in good health. Both conserved end residues are part of each CDR3. Each record gives: D gene, CDR3 length, J gene, clone size, V gene, CDR3 protein, CDR3 DNA. A D gene is named only where the DNA matches it firmly. Rows give clone size only sometimes, using once, few, many, or a class for an expanded clone.

D: -
length: 13
J: TRBJ2-1
size: -
V: TRBV9
CDR3: CASSVYQGSEQFF
DNA: TGTGCCAGCAGCGTCTACCAGGGGTCTGAGCAGTTCTTC

D: -
length: 14
J: TRBJ2-1
size: -
V: TRBV11-2
CDR3: CASSRTPLGNEQFF
DNA: TGTGCCAGCAGCCGCACGCCTTTAGGGAATGAGCAGTTCTTC

D: -
length: 15
J: TRBJ2-1
size: -
V: TRBV4-1
CDR3: CASSQDLRDRSEQFF
DNA: TGCGCCAGCAGCCAAGATTTGCGGGATCGGAGTGAGCAGTTCTTC

D: -
length: 15
J: TRBJ2-3
size: -
V: TRBV11-2
CDR3: CASSLVGGHADTQYF
DNA: TGTGCCAGCAGCTTAGTCGGAGGGCACGCAGATACGCAGTATTTT

D: -
length: 14
J: TRBJ2-7
size: -
V: TRBV7-8
CDR3: CASSHILEAYEQYF
DNA: TGTGCCAGCAGCCACATACTGGAAGCCTACGAGCAGTACTTC

D: -
length: 14
J: TRBJ2-5
size: -
V: TRBV5-4
CDR3: CASSPDRYQETQYF
DNA: TGTGCCAGCAGCCCCGACCGATACCAAGAGACCCAGTACTTC

D: -
length: 14
J: TRBJ2-3
size: -
V: TRBV2
CDR3: CATRWDSNTDTQYF
DNA: TGTGCCACCAGATGGGACTCCAACACAGATACGCAGTATTTT

D: -
length: 14
J: TRBJ1-5
size: -
V: TRBV27
CDR3: CASSYRTSNQPQHF
DNA: TGTGCCAGCAGTTACAGGACTAGCAATCAGCCCCAGCATTTT

D: -
length: 13
J: TRBJ2-1
size: -
V: TRBV7-2
CDR3: CASSLWASEEQFF
DNA: TGTGCCAGCAGCTTATGGGCTAGCGAAGAGCAGTTCTTC

D: -
length: 14
J: TRBJ1-1
size: few
V: TRBV30
CDR3: CAWSFYTSGTEAFF
DNA: TGTGCCTGGAGTTTTTACACCTCAGGCACTGAAGCTTTCTTT

D: TRBD1
length: 14
J: TRBJ1-1
size: -
V: TRBV5-1
CDR3: CASSWTGVGTEAFF
DNA: TGCGCCAGCAGCTGGACAGGGGTTGGTACTGAAGCTTTCTTT

D: -
length: 13
J: TRBJ1-1
size: -
V: TRBV27
CDR3: CASSPWTSNEAFF
DNA: TGTGCCAGCAGTCCGTGGACATCCAATGAAGCTTTCTTT

D: -
length: 16
J: TRBJ1-3
size: -
V: TRBV11-2
CDR3: CASSVDPMGSGNTIYF
DNA: TGTGCCAGCAGCGTGGACCCTATGGGGTCTGGAAACACCATATATTTT

D: TRBD2
length: 17
J: TRBJ2-3
size: -
V: TRBV10-3
CDR3: CAISGGTSDPSTDTQYF
DNA: TGTGCCATCAGTGGCGGGACTAGCGACCCTAGCACAGATACGCAGTATTTT